These T cell receptor beta chains were read from a single sample in a study of cytomegalovirus exposure and HLA in healthy donors. Sequenced by immunoSEQ multiplex PCR; TCRdb stores in-frame clones only, minus some. Among roughly 130,000 clones listed, around 70% were seen once. Sequencing was performed on PBMCs. The receptors here all came from a man aged 40-50 years in good health and CMV-seropositive. CDR3s leave out the opening cysteine and the closing phenylalanine or tryptophan. Expanded clones are given a class, and other clones once, few, many or no size at all.

>TRBV11-1|.|TRBJ1-1
ASSLRRALNTEAF
>TRBV7-9|.|TRBJ2-3
ASSSRVDLRGTDTQY
>TRBV2|.|TRBJ1-5
ASSEAPWGHLDQPQH
>TRBV28|.|TRBJ2-7
ASSPLGGEPYEQY
>TRBV5-6|.|TRBJ2-7
ASSLGTGYEQY
>TRBV19|.|TRBJ1-5
ASSIVRQIYNQPQH
>TRBV10-3|once|TRBJ2-2
AISVSPPAGELF
>TRBV25-1|.|TRBJ2-1
ASSGETSGIPNEQF
>TRBV5-1|.|TRBJ2-3
ASSSPGLAPSGTDTQY
>TRBV27|.|TRBJ2-5
ASSLRRQGGETQY
>TRBV11-2|.|TRBJ1-1
ASSSFTGVSEAF
>TRBV28|.|TRBJ2-1
ASSQASGRLYNEQF
>TRBV30|.|TRBJ1-1
AWRTGSNTEAF
>TRBV2|few|TRBJ1-5
ASTWGQGNQPQH
>TRBV18|.|TRBJ1-1
ASSPQRRTEAF
>TRBV15|few|TRBJ1-2
ATSPGYGYT
>TRBV7-7|few|TRBJ2-7
ASSPDRLAEYYEQY
>TRBV5-1|.|TRBJ2-7
ASSSDRAREQY
>TRBV11-2|.|TRBJ1-3
ASSLVLGALGNTIY
>TRBV2|.|TRBJ2-4
ASSADRAKNIQY
>TRBV7-9|few|TRBJ1-1
ASSFTHSGEKGKAF
>TRBV7-6|.|TRBJ2-1
ASSLAVAGKEHEQF
>TRBV19|few|TRBJ1-2
ASSLQSGYGYT
>TRBV5-1|.|TRBJ2-3
ASSQYGSTDTQY
>TRBV6-1|.|TRBJ1-1
ASSEMGGAGTEAF
>TRBV2|.|TRBJ1-2
ASRDRGDYGYT
>TRBV28|.|TRBJ1-5
ASSLNSGTGGRRPQH
>TRBV4-2|.|TRBJ2-7
ASSHGTGEEQY
>TRBV28|.|TRBJ2-7
ASTPPGRVEQY
>TRBV28|.|TRBJ1-1
ASAAPEGAGTEAF
>TRBV19|few|TRBJ2-5
ASSPVRGREQETQY
>TRBV2|.|TRBJ2-7
ASRGQLGNYEQY
>TRBV15|.|TRBJ2-2
ATSRGGTANTGELF
>TRBV28|.|TRBJ1-2
ASSFRAGGGYT
>TRBV7-9|.|TRBJ1-1
ASSPYLTEAF
>TRBV27|.|TRBJ2-7
ASSLIPQGRPYEQY
>TRBV5-5|.|TRBJ1-5
ASSLGGDQPQH
>TRBV27|.|TRBJ1-6
ASSFSGYSSPLH
>TRBV15|.|TRBJ1-2
ATGSGEVSYGYT
>TRBV7-9|.|TRBJ1-4
ASSLGEGVNEKLF
>TRBV18|few|.
ASSLKEGYEQY
>TRBV27|.|TRBJ2-7
ASSFAGLGAEQY
>TRBV7-7|.|TRBJ2-1
ASSPSGQGAQF
>TRBV4-1|few|TRBJ1-6
ASSHAPGQGTNSPLH
>TRBV2|few|TRBJ1-2
ASSPGQGLHGYT
>TRBV7-9|.|TRBJ2-3
ASSPGTGVNTDTQY
>TRBV7-2|once|TRBJ2-7
ASSLTGTSNFPYEQY
>TRBV7-2|.|TRBJ1-2
ASSLGPGTANYGYT
>TRBV28|.|TRBJ2-3
ASSLTGQGADTQY
>TRBV19|.|TRBJ2-7
ASSILPLPGQGSHEQY
>TRBV10-3|.|TRBJ2-5
AIRGGTSGEETQY
>TRBV28|.|TRBJ1-1
ASSTTGDTEAF
>TRBV7-2|once|TRBJ2-2
ASSLIYPGGLF
>TRBV27|.|TRBJ1-2
ASTDRGARGYT